The T cell receptor beta chain under discussion was sequenced for a study of regulatory T cells in long-lasting Graves disease. The time point is: persistent/refractory GD, antithyroid drugs over 5 years with positive TRAb. RNA isolated from PBMCs was used to make the TCR library. This clonotype was observed many times. TCR beta libraries were built with iRepertoire HTBI primers and Arm-PCR of CDR3 regions. TCRdb re-derived calls from the multiplex PCR reads in MiXCR, one entry per CDR3 protein. This sample has about 470,000 distinct CDR3 sequences; 20% to 25% occur once, and the top ten carry 7% to 10%. Germline-derived CDR1 and CDR2 are SNHLY and FYNNEI. Trimming took 6 bases from V and 2 from J, leaving 11 bases between them. The CDR3 has 14 residues.

This sequence joins TRBV2 and TRBJ1-3, with D uncertain. The source of this sequence is a female donor with Graves disease. The material was peripheral blood mononuclear cells (PBMCs), obtained when the disease was refractory, from a patient treated with antithyroid drugs. The CDR3 loop reads CASSSRPTGNTIYF. The CDR3 nucleotides are TGTGCCAGCAGCTCTCGACCGACTGGAAACACCATATATTTT.